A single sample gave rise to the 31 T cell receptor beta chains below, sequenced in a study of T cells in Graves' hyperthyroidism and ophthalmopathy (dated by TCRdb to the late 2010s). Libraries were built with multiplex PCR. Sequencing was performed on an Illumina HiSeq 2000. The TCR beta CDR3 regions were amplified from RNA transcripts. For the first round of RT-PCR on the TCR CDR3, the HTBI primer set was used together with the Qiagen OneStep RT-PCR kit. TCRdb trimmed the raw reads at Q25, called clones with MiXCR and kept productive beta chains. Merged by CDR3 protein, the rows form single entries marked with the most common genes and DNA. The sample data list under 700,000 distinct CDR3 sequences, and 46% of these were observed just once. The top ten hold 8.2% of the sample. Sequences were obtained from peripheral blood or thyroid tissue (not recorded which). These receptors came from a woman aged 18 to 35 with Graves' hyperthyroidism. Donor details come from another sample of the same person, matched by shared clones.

CDR3 nucleotides: TGTGCCAGCAGCCTCGCGGAAGAGCAGTACTTC. This codes for CASSLAEEQYF. The rearrangement links TRBV14 to TRBJ2-7; D gene ambiguous. Trimming took 4 bases from V and 7 from J, leaving 8 bases between them. The germline V gene encodes CDR1 SGHDN and CDR2 FVKESK. The CDR3 has 11 amino acids.

CDR3: CASSYGANEETQYF. CDR3 in DNA: TGTGCCAGCAGTTACGGGGCTAACGAAGAGACCCAGTACTTC. The chain uses TRBV6-1 and TRBJ2-5; TRBD1 or TRBD2 may be the D gene (5 bases each). Trimming pared 5 bases from V and 3 bases from J, leaving 13 bases between. In germline, CDR1 is MNHNS, CDR2 SASEGT. CDR3 length: 14 residues.

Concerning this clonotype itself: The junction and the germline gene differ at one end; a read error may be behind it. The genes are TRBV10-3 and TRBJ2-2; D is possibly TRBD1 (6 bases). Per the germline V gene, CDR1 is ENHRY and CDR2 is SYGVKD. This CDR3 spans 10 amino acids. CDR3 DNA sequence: TGTGCCATCAAAGAGGGGGAGATGTTTTTT. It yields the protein CAIKEGEMFF.

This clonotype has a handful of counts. CDR3 in amino acids: CATSEGPGQGNTEAFF. In DNA, the CDR3 is TGTGCCACCAGTGAAGGCCCGGGACAGGGGAACACTGAAGCTTTCTTT. The chain combines TRBV24-1 with TRBJ1-1; 9 bases fit TRBD1. The CDR3 sequence is 16 residues long. Germline CDR1 is KGHDR and CDR2 is SFDVKD. Trimming cost V 4 bases and J 1 base; bases outside gene matches: 6.

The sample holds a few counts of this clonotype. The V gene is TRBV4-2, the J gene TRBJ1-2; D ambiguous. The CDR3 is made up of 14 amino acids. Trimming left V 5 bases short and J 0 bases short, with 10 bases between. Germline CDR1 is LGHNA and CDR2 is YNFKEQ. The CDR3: CASSLDQANYGYTF. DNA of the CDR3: TGTGCCAGCAGCTTAGATCAGGCTAACTATGGCTACACCTTC.

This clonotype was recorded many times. Written as DNA, the CDR3 is TGTGCCATCAGACCCGGGGTAGCGGGCGAGCAGTACTTC. This encodes CAIRPGVAGEQYF. J is TRBJ2-7 and V is TRBV10-3; 7 nucleotides match TRBD2. V dropped 6 bases and J dropped 6; count of bases not matched to a gene: 8. The CDR3 is 13 residues long. CDR1 is ENHRY, CDR2 SYGVKD, per germline.

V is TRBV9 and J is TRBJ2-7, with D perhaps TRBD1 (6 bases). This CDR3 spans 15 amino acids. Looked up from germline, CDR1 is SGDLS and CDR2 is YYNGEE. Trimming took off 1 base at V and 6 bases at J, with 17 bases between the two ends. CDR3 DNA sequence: TGTGCCAGCAGCGTAATGGACAGTGGGGTCCTCGAGCAGTACTTC. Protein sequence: CASSVMDSGVLEQYF. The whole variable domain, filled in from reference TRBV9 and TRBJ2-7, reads DSGVTQTPKHLITATGQRVTLRCSPRSGDLSVYWYQQSLDQGLQFLIQYYNGEERAKGNILERFSAQQFPDLHSELNLSSLELGDSALYFCASSVMDSGVLEQYFGPGTRLTVT.

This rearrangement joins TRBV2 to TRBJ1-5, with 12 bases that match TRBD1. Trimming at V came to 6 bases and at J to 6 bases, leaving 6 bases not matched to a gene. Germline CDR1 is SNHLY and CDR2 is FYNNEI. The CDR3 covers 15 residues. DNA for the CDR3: TGTGCCAGCAGAACCGGGACAGGGGGCGGTCAGCCCCAGCATTTT. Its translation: CASRTGTGGGQPQHF.

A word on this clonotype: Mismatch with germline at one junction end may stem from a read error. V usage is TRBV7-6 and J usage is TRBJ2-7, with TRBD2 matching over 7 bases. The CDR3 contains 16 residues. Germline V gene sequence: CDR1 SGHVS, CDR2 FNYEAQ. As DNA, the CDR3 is TGCGCCAGCAGCCAAGAGTTCATAGCGGGTACCTACGAGCAGTACTTC. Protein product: CASSQEFIAGTYEQYF.

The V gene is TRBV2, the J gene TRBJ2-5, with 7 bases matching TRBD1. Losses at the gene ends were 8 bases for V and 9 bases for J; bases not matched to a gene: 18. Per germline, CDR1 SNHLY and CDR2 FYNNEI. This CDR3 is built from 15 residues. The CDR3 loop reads CASSRRQGLRQPQYF. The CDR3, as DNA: TGTGCCAGCTCACGACGACAGGGCCTCCGTCAGCCCCAGTACTTC.

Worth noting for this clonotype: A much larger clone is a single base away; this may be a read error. The CDR3 reads CASSLGLSINQPQHF. DNA for the CDR3: TGTGCCAGCAGCTTAGGGCTGTCCATCAATCAGCCCCAGCATTTT. V usage is TRBV11-3 and J usage is TRBJ1-5; D not resolved. V lost 1 base to trimming and J lost 3 bases, with 10 bases between them. The CDR3 consists of 15 residues. Per the germline V gene, CDR1 is SGHNT and CDR2 is YENEEA. Complete variable domain (other parts from reference TRBV11-3 and TRBJ1-5): EAGVVQSPRYKIIEKKQPVAFWCNPISGHNTLYWYLQNLGQGPELLIRYENEEAVDDSQLPKDRFSAERLKGVDSTLKIQPAELGDSAVYLCASSLGLSINQPQHFGDGTRLSIL.

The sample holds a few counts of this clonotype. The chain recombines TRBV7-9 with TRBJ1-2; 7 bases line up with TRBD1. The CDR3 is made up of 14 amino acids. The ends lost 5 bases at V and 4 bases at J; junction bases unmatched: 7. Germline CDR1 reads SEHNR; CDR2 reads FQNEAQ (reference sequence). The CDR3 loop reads CASSTDRALYGYTF. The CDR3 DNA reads TGTGCCAGCAGCACCGACAGGGCCCTCTATGGCTACACCTTC.

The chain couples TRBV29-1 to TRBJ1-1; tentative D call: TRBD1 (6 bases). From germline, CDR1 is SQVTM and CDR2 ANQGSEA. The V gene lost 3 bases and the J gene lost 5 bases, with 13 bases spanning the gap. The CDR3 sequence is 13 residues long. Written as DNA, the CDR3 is TGCAGCGTTGACAGGGGTATGCTTACTGAAGCTTTCTTT. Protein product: CSVDRGMLTEAFF.

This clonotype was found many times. CDR3 sequence reads: CASSLRRGNEKLFF. The CDR3 nucleotides read TGTGCCAGCAGCTTGCGCAGGGGGAATGAAAAACTGTTTTTT. V is TRBV7-9 and J is TRBJ1-4, with 7 bases lining up with TRBD1. Per the germline V gene, CDR1 is SEHNR and CDR2 is FQNEAQ (reference sequence). Unmatched junction bases numbered 3, after V lost 3 bases and J lost 5 bases. The CDR3 totals 14 residues.

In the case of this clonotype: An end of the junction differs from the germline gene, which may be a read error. The CDR3 sequence: CASSRRSGRAETQYF. CDR3 DNA: TGTGCCAGCAGTCGAAGGAGCGGGAGGGCGGAGACCCAGTACTTC. The chain carries TRBV10-2 and TRBJ2-5, with TRBD2 matching 10 bases. Looked up from germline, CDR1 is WSHSY and CDR2 is SAAADI. The CDR3 spans 15 residues.

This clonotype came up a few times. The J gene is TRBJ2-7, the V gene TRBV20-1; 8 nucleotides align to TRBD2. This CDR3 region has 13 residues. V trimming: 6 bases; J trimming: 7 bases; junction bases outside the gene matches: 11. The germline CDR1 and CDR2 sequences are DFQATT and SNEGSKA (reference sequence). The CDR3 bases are TGCAGTGCCCCCGGACTAGCTTCGCGAGAGCAGTACTTC. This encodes CSAPGLASREQYF.

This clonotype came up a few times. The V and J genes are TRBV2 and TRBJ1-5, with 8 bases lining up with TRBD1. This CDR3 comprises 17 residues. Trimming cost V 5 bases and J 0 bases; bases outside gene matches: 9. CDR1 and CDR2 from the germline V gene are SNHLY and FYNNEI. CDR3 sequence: CASSFGQGAVSNQPQHF. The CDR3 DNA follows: TGTGCCAGCAGTTTTGGGCAGGGGGCAGTTAGCAATCAGCCCCAGCATTTT.

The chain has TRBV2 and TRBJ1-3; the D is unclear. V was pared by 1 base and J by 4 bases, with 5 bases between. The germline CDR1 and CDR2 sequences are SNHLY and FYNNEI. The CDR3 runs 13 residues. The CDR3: CASSEGIGNTIYF. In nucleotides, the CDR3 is TGTGCCAGCAGTGAAGGGATAGGAAACACCATATATTTT.

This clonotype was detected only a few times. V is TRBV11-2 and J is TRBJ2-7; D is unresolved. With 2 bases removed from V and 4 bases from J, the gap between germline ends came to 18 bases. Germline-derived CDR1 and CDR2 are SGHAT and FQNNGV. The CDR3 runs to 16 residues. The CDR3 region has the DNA TGTGCCAGCAGCTTATTCCCTAGTCGTCCCCCTTACGAGCAGTACTTC. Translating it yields CASSLFPSRPPYEQYF.

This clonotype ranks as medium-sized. The DNA for the CDR3 is TGTGCCAGCAGTGATCCTGGGCGCGAGCAGTACTTC. It yields the protein CASSDPGREQYF. The gene calls are TRBV25-1 and TRBJ2-7; no definite D call. The germline V gene encodes CDR1 MGHDK and CDR2 SYGVNS. CDR3 length equals 12 residues. V was trimmed by 3 bases and J by 6 bases, leaving 9 bases between them.

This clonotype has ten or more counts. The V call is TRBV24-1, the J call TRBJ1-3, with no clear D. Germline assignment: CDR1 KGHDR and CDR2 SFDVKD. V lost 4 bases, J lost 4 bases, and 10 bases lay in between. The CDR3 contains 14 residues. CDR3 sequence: CATSDGIDGNTIYF. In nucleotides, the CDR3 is TGTGCCACCAGTGACGGGATAGACGGAAACACCATATATTTT.

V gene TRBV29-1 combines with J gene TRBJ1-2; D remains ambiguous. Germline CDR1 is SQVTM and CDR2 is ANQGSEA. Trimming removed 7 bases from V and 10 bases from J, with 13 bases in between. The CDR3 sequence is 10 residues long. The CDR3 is CSAPGRAYTF. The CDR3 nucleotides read TGCAGCGCACCGGGCCGAGCCTACACCTTC.

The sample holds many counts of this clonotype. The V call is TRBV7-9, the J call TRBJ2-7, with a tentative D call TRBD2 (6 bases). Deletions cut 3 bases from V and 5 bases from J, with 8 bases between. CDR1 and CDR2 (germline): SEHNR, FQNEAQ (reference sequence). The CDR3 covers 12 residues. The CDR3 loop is CASSFIADEQYF. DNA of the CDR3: TGTGCCAGCAGCTTCATAGCGGACGAGCAGTACTTC.

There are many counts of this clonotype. The CDR3 loop is CAIGQGDEAFF. The CDR3, as DNA: TGTGCCATCGGACAGGGGGATGAAGCTTTCTTT. The V gene is TRBV10-3, the J gene TRBJ1-1; TRBD1 matches at 10 bases. Losses at the gene ends were 8 bases for V and 7 bases for J; bases not matched to a gene: 1. The CDR3 runs to 11 residues. CDR1 is ENHRY, CDR2 SYGVKD, per germline.

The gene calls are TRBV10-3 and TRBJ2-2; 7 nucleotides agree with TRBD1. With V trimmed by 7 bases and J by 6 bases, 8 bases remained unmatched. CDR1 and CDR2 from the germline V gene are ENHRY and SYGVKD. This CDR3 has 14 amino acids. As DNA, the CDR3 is TGTGCCATCAACAGGGGCCAAAAGGCCGGGGAGCTGTTTTTT. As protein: CAINRGQKAGELFF.

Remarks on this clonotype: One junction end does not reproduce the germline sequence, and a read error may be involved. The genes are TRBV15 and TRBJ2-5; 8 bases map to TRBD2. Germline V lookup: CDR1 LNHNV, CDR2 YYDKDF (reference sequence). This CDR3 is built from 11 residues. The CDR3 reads CATRDGTSLFF. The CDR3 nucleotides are TGTGCCACCAGGGACGGGACTAGTCTGTTCTTC. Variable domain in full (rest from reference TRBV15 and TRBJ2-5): DAMVIQNPRYQVTQFGKPVTLSCSQTLNHNVMYWYQQKSSQAPKLLFHYYDKDFNNEADTPDNFQSRRPNTSFCFLDIRSPGLGDTAMYLCATRDGTSLFFGPGTRLLVL.

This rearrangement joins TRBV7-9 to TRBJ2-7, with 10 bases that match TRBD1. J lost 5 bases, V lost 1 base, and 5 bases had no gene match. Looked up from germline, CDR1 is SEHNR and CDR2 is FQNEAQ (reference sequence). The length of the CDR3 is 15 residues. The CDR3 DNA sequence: TGTGCCAGCAGCTTAGTGGGACAGGGGAAGGACGAGCAGTACTTC. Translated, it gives CASSLVGQGKDEQYF.

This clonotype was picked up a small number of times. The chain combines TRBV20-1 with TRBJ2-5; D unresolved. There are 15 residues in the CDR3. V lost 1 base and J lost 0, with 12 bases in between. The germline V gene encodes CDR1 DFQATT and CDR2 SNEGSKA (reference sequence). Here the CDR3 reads CSARADLGHQETQYF. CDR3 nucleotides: TGCAGTGCTAGAGCCGACCTTGGGCACCAAGAGACCCAGTACTTC.

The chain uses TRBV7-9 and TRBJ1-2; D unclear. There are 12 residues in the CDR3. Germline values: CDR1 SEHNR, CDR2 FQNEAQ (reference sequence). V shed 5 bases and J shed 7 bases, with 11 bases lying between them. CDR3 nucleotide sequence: TGTGCCAGCAGCCAAGGCCGGGGTGGCTACACCTTC. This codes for CASSQGRGGYTF.

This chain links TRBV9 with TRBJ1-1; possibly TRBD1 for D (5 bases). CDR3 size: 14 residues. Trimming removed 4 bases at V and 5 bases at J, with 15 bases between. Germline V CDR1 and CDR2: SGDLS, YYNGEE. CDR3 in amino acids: CASSNRGGGTEAFF. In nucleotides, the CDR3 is TGTGCCAGCAGCAATCGGGGGGGGGGAACTGAAGCTTTCTTT.

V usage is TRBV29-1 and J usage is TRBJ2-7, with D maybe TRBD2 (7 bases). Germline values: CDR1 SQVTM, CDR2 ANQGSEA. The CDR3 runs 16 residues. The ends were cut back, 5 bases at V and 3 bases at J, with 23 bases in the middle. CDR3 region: CSVTSGGRALGYEQYF. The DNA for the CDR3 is TGCAGCGTTACTTCCGGGGGGCGGGCATTAGGCTACGAGCAGTACTTC.